The 27 T cell receptor beta chains presented below share a single source sample, sequenced in a study of blood T cell repertoires in COVID-19. Assay: immunoSEQ multiplex PCR; the TCRdb copy retains only in-frame clones and omits some. The sample carries a few hundred thousand clones, 88% recorded once. Sequencing was done on a sample of peripheral blood. The origin of the receptors is a woman in her thirties with COVID-19, enrolled during active disease.

The CDR3 DNA reads as TGTGCCAGCAGCCAAGTTGGAGAATTCGCGGAAAAACTGTTTTTT. Amino acid sequence: CASSQVGEFAEKLFF. V usage is TRBV3-1 (or the pseudogene TRBV3-2) and J usage is TRBJ1-4; D gene ambiguous. V lost 1 base to trimming and J lost 8 bases, with 14 bases between them. The CDR3 totals 15 residues. The germline V gene has CDR1 LGHDT and CDR2 YNNKEL (reference sequence).

The rearrangement joins TRBV12-5 to TRBJ1-5; TRBD1 might be the D (5 bases). V lost 7 bases to trimming and J lost 7 bases, with 17 bases between them. CDR1 and CDR2 (germline): LGHNT, FRNRAP. This CDR3 has 14 amino acids. The CDR3 nucleotides read TGTGCTAGTGTTATGGGGGGGGTTCGACAGCCCCAGCATTTT. This gives the protein CASVMGGVRQPQHF.

The chain recombines TRBV7-2 with TRBJ1-2, with unresolved D. With 5 bases removed from V and 3 bases from J, the gap between germline ends came to 16 bases. CDR1 SGHTA and CDR2 FQGNSA come from the germline V gene. The CDR3 spans 15 residues. The CDR3 nucleotides read TGTGCCAGCAGCCCCCGGTTCGCAAGCGACTATGGCTACACCTTC. It translates to CASSPRFASDYGYTF.

This clone counts as medium-sized. The V call is TRBV27, the J call TRBJ1-5, with 9 positions matching TRBD1. The V segment lost 6 bases and the J segment 4 bases; nucleotides outside the gene matches: 28. The germline gives CDR1 MNHEY, CDR2 SMNVEV (reference sequence). This CDR3 has 22 amino acids. The CDR3 DNA reads as TGTGCCAGCAGGTCCCGAGGGACAGGGACCTTTGGAGGGCCCGGGGGTAATCAGCCCCAGCATTTT. Its protein product is CASRSRGTGTFGGPGGNQPQHF.

The genes are TRBV4-3 and TRBJ1-3, with D possibly TRBD1 on 5 matching bases. CDR3 length equals 16 residues. CDR1 is LGHNA and CDR2 is YSLEER in the germline V gene. Trimming took off 1 base at V and 2 bases at J, with 12 bases between the two ends. Written as DNA, the CDR3 is TGCGCCAGCAGCCAAGGTGCGGGACCGACTGGAAACACCATATATTTT. This codes for CASSQGAGPTGNTIYF.

In nucleotides, the CDR3 is TGTGCCAGCAGCTTGGAAACAGGGGGCATCAATGAGCAGTTCTTC. Encoded protein: CASSLETGGINEQFF. The chain employs TRBV5-4 and TRBJ2-1, with 9 positions matching TRBD1. Looked up from germline, CDR1 is SGHNT and CDR2 is YYREEE (reference sequence). This CDR3 is 15 amino acids long. The V gene end was trimmed by 0 bases and the J gene end by 6 bases; junction bases not matched to a gene: 4.

V usage is TRBV6-5 and J usage is TRBJ2-2; possible D gene TRBD2, 6 bases. CDR1 and CDR2 from the germline V gene are MNHEY and SVGAGI. This CDR3 contains 15 residues. Trimming cost V 0 bases and J 4 bases, with 9 bases left between them. The CDR3 protein is CASSYSAGITGELFF. The CDR3 DNA follows: TGTGCCAGCAGTTACTCGGCGGGAATCACCGGGGAGCTGTTTTTT.

The rearrangement uses TRBV15 and TRBJ2-7; D may be TRBD2 (6 bases). The CDR3 is made up of 14 amino acids. In germline, CDR1 is LNHNV, CDR2 YYDKDF (reference sequence). Trimming took off 2 bases at V and 5 bases at J, with 13 bases between the two ends. The CDR3 DNA is TGTGCCACCAGCAGATTGGAGGGACTGGACGAGCAGTACTTC. Translating gives CATSRLEGLDEQYF. The whole variable domain, remainder taken from reference TRBV15 and TRBJ2-7, is DAMVIQNPRYQVTQFGKPVTLSCSQTLNHNVMYWYQQKSSQAPKLLFHYYDKDFNNEADTPDNFQSRRPNTSFCFLDIRSPGLGDTAMYLCATSRLEGLDEQYFGPGTRLTVT.

V gene TRBV7-2 combines with J gene TRBJ2-3; 9 nucleotides line up with TRBD2. CDR3 length equals 16 residues. V lost 5 bases and J lost 3; bases outside the gene matches: 9. Germline V gene data show CDR1 as SGHTA and CDR2 as FQGNSA. CDR3 sequence reads: CASSTRGRARTDTQYF. The CDR3 region has the DNA TGTGCCAGCAGCACTCGCGGGAGGGCGAGGACAGATACGCAGTATTTT.

The V and J genes are TRBV18 and TRBJ2-6, with TRBD2 as a possible D gene (6 bases). V was cut by 5 bases and J by 1 base, with 6 bases left in between. The CDR3 extends over 14 amino acids. Germline CDR1 reads KGHSH; CDR2 reads LQKENI. The CDR3 loop reads CASSGGSGANVLTF. The CDR3 DNA is TGTGCCAGCTCAGGGGGGTCTGGGGCCAACGTCCTGACTTTC.

The chain recombines TRBV11-3 with TRBJ1-1; tentatively, D is TRBD1 (5 bases). Trimming pared 0 bases from V and 5 bases from J, leaving 13 bases between. The CDR3 spans 15 residues. Germline assignment: CDR1 SGHNT and CDR2 YENEEA. The CDR3 sequence is CASSLDLEGTTEAFF. The CDR3 nucleotides read TGTGCCAGCAGCTTAGATCTTGAGGGGACTACTGAAGCTTTCTTT.

This clone was observed a single time. The chain carries TRBV18 and TRBJ1-1; D is possibly TRBD1 (6 bases). The CDR3 has 13 residues. Germline CDR1 reads KGHSH; CDR2 reads LQKENI. The ends were cut back, 4 bases at V and 4 bases at J, with 10 bases in the middle. CDR3 loop: CASSLGQSTEAFF. CDR3 coding DNA: TGTGCCAGCTCACTGGGACAAAGCACTGAAGCTTTCTTT.

The rearrangement joins TRBV9 to TRBJ1-6; the D gene is possibly TRBD1 (6 bases). With 0 bases removed from V and 7 bases from J, the gap between germline ends came to 14 bases. CDR3 length equals 16 residues. Germline-derived CDR1 and CDR2 are SGDLS and YYNGEE. Here the CDR3 reads CASSVAPGQGNSPLHF. CDR3 sequence (DNA): TGTGCCAGCAGCGTAGCACCGGGACAAGGAAATTCACCCCTCCACTTT.

The rearrangement links TRBV7-2 to TRBJ2-7; D is unresolved. CDR1 and CDR2 from the germline V gene are SGHTA and FQGNSA. This CDR3 is built from 13 residues. V was clipped by 5 bases and J by 4 bases, with 12 bases between them. The CDR3 loop is CASSPGSVYEQYF. CDR3 coding DNA: TGTGCCAGCAGCCCTGGCTCAGTTTACGAGCAGTACTTC.

This clone was detected only once. The chain couples TRBV27 to TRBJ2-7; 9 nucleotides line up with TRBD1. The germline V gene has CDR1 MNHEY and CDR2 SMNVEV (reference sequence). The J segment lost 2 bases and the V segment lost 3 bases, leaving 14 bases of the junction unmatched. This CDR3 has 18 amino acids. The CDR3 DNA sequence: TGTGCCAGCAGTTTTAGGGCCTACAGGGGGCGCCGGGCCTACGAGCAGTACTTC. Translating gives CASSFRAYRGRRAYEQYF.

The chain joins TRBV13 to TRBJ2-7; 9 nucleotides agree with TRBD1. The ends lost 5 bases at V and 3 bases at J; junction bases unmatched: 11. The CDR3 contains 16 residues. From germline, CDR1 is PRHDT and CDR2 FYEKMQ (reference sequence). This CDR3 is CASSPRPGGQGYEQYF. The CDR3 nucleotides read TGTGCCAGCAGCCCTAGACCTGGGGGACAGGGCTACGAGCAGTACTTC.

The J gene is TRBJ1-5, the V gene TRBV7-8; 7 bases map to TRBD1. The CDR3 runs 14 residues. With V trimmed by 4 bases and J by 6 bases, 6 bases remained unmatched. CDR1 is SGHVS, CDR2 FQNEAQ, per germline. The CDR3: CASSSDRDGQPQHF. Here the CDR3 DNA reads TGTGCCAGCAGCTCTGACAGGGACGGTCAGCCCCAGCATTTT.

This chain links TRBV4-1 with TRBJ2-3; possibly TRBD2 for D (5 bases). This CDR3 has 18 residues. Germline CDR1 is MGHRA and CDR2 is YSYEKL. The germline V and J ends were trimmed by 3 bases and 0 bases, with 19 bases remaining between them. Here the CDR3 reads CASSQTYSGRTSTDTQYF. DNA for the CDR3: TGCGCCAGCAGCCAGACCTATAGTGGACGGACTAGCACAGATACGCAGTATTTT.

This clone was seen a single time. The rearrangement links TRBV19 to TRBJ1-1; D is undetermined. Germline V lookup: CDR1 LNHDA, CDR2 SQIVND (reference sequence). Trimming took 5 bases from V and 7 from J, leaving 11 bases between them. There are 12 residues in the CDR3. The CDR3 bases are TGTGCCAGTAGTTTGGGCCCCGTTGAAGCTTTCTTT. This gives the protein CASSLGPVEAFF.

This clone occurred a few times. This chain uses TRBV18 with TRBJ2-3, with D possibly being TRBD1 (6 bases). Germline CDR1 is KGHSH and CDR2 is LQKENI. Deletions cut 5 bases from V and 3 bases from J, with 9 bases between. The CDR3 is 13 amino acids. The chain's CDR3 is CASSGGKTDTQYF. CDR3 nucleotide sequence: TGTGCCAGCTCAGGGGGCAAGACAGATACGCAGTATTTT.

CDR3 sequence (DNA): TGTGCCAGCAGCTTCCCCGGGACAGGGGGCTATAATGAGCAGTTCTTC. Its translation is CASSFPGTGGYNEQFF. The chain carries TRBV5-4 and TRBJ2-1, with 12 bases fitting TRBD1. The germline V gene encodes CDR1 SGHNT and CDR2 YYREEE (reference sequence). V was clipped by 2 bases and J by 7 bases; unmatched bases: 7. The CDR3 runs to 16 residues.

The chain joins TRBV7-2 to TRBJ2-3; 10 bases are a match to TRBD2. With V trimmed by 3 bases and J by 6 bases, 6 bases remained unmatched. The length of the CDR3 is 15 residues. Germline CDR1 and CDR2: SGHTA and FQGNSA. CDR3 DNA sequence: TGTGCCAGCAGCTTGCTAGCGGGGGTTTCCGATACGCAGTATTTT. Residues: CASSLLAGVSDTQYF.

This clone has only a few counts. The chain couples TRBV6-5 to TRBJ1-5, with TRBD1 as a possible D gene (5 bases). The V gene lost 5 bases and the J gene lost 1 base, with 9 bases spanning the gap. In germline, CDR1 is MNHEY, CDR2 SVGAGI. The CDR3 extends over 14 amino acids. CDR3 protein: CASSRGLSNQPQHF. The CDR3 nucleotides are TGTGCCAGCAGTCGGGGACTCAGCAATCAGCCCCAGCATTTT.

This chain joins TRBV5-1 and TRBJ1-1, with D possibly being TRBD1 (6 bases). Trimming took off 4 bases at V and 1 base at J, with 11 bases between the two ends. In germline, CDR1 is SGHRS, CDR2 YFSETQ. The CDR3 sequence is 14 residues long. The DNA of the CDR3 is TGCGCCAGCAGCCCGCCCAGGGGGAACACTGAAGCTTTCTTT. Its protein product is CASSPPRGNTEAFF.

The sample holds one count of this clone. V is TRBV7-8 and J is TRBJ2-7; 7 bases match TRBD1. Trimming removed 0 bases from V and 2 bases from J; junction bases left unmatched: 7. The CDR3 totals 16 residues. The germline V gene has CDR1 SGHVS and CDR2 FQNEAQ. CDR3 DNA sequence: TGTGCCAGCAGCTTAGCGGTCGTGGGACAGCCCTACGAGCAGTACTTC. Its protein product is CASSLAVVGQPYEQYF.

This sequence joins TRBV5-4 and TRBJ2-1; 8 nucleotides align to TRBD2. This CDR3 spans 13 amino acids. Germline lookup yields CDR1 SGHNT and CDR2 YYREEE (reference sequence). The V segment lost 1 base and the J segment 9 bases; nucleotides outside the gene matches: 3. CDR3 DNA: TGTGCCAGCAGCTTGAGTAGCGGGGCTGAGCAGTTCTTC. The encoded protein is CASSLSSGAEQFF. The whole variable domain, filled in from reference TRBV5-4 and TRBJ2-1, reads ETGVTQSPTHLIKTRGQQVTLRCSSQSGHNTVSWYQQALGQGPQFIFQYYREEENGRGNFPPRFSGLQFPNYSSELNVNALELDDSALYLCASSLSSGAEQFFGPGTRLTVL.

V and J are TRBV6-4 and TRBJ2-1, with a weak D call TRBD2 (5 bases). CDR1 and CDR2 from the germline V gene are MRHNA and SNTAGT. V lost 4 bases, J lost 5 bases, and 18 bases lay in between. The CDR3 has 16 amino acids. The CDR3 coding sequence is TGTGCCAGCAGTGCCCGGACTGTCGTCTCACACAATGAGCAGTTCTTC. It yields the protein CASSARTVVSHNEQFF.